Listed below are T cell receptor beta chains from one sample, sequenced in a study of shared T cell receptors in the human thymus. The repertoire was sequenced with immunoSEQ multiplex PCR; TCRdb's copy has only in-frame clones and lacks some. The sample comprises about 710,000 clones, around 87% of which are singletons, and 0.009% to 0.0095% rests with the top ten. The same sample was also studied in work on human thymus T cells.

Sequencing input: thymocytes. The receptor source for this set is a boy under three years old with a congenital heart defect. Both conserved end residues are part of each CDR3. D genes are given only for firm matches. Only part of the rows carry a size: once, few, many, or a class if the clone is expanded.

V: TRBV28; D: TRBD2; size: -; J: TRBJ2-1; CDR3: CASSLALGTSLNEQFF; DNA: TGTGCCAGCAGTCTAGCCCTCGGGACTAGCCTAAATGAGCAGTTCTTC
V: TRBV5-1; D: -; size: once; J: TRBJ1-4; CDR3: CASSLVDSSGVVNEKLFF; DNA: TGCGCCAGCAGCTTGGTTGACTCTTCAGGGGTTGTTAATGAAAAACTGTTTTTT
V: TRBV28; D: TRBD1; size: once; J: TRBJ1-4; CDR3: CASSLPSRDRGREKLFF; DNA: TGTGCCAGCAGTTTGCCATCCCGGGACAGGGGAAGGGAAAAACTGTTTTTT
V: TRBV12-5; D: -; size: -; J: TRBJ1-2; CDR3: CASGLLYQGEYGYTF; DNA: TGTGCTAGTGGTTTGCTCTATCAGGGTGAATATGGCTACACCTTC
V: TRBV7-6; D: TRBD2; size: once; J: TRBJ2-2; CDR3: CASSLGRGGSFDTGELFF; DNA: TGTGCCAGCAGCTTAGGGCGGGGCGGGAGTTTTGACACCGGGGAGCTGTTTTTT
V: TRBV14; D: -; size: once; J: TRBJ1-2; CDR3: CASSQESYGLYGYTF; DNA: TGTGCCAGCAGCCAAGAGAGCTATGGACTCTATGGCTACACCTTC
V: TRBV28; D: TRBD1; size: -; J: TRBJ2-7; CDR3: CASSLGTGTYEQYF; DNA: TGTGCCAGCAGTTTAGGGACAGGTACCTACGAGCAGTACTTC
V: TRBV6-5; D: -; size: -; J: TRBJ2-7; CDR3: CASSYGGRGGEQYF; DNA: TGTGCCAGCAGTTACGGAGGCAGGGGTGGTGAGCAGTACTTC
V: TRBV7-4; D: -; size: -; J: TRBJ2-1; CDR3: CASSLPWAKSPNEQFF; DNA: TGTGCCAGCAGCTTACCTTGGGCCAAATCCCCAAATGAGCAGTTCTTC
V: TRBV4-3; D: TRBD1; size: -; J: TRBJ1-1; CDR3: CASSQDPDRDTEAFF; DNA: TGCGCCAGCAGCCAAGATCCTGACAGGGACACTGAAGCTTTCTTT
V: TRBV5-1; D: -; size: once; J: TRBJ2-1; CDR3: CASSLEGGIGCNEQFF; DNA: TGCGCCAGCAGCTTGGAGGGAGGCATCGGGTGCAATGAGCAGTTCTTC
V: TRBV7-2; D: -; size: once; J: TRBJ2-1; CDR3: CASSLELGDSSYNEQFF; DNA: TGTGCCAGCAGCTTAGAGTTAGGGGATAGCTCCTACAATGAGCAGTTCTTC
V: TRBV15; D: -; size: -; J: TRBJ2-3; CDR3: CATGRTWASGTDTQYF; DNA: TGTGCCACCGGGAGAACTTGGGCTAGCGGCACAGATACGCAGTATTTT
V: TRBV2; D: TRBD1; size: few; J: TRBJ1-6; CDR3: CASRKKIEDRLNSPLHF; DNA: TGTGCCAGCCGAAAAAAAATCGAGGACAGGCTTAATTCACCCCTCCACTTT
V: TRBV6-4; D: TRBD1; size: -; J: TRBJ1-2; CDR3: CASSDRQGDKGEIGYTF; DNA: TGTGCCAGCAGTGACCGACAGGGTGACAAAGGGGAGATTGGCTACACCTTC
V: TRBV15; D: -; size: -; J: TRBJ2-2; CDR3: CATSRDRGNTGELFF; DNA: TGTGCCACCAGCAGAGACAGGGGAAACACCGGGGAGCTGTTTTTT
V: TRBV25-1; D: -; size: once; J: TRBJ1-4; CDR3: CASSLTETNEKLFF; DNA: TGTGCCAGCAGCCTGACAGAGACTAATGAAAAACTGTTTTTT
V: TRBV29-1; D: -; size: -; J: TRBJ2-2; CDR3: CSVESGSGELFF; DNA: TGCAGCGTTGAATCGGGGTCCGGGGAGCTGTTTTTT